The present TCR beta chain was sequenced within a study of blood T cell repertoires in COVID-19. In the authors' methods: Scientists estimated how many nucleated cells there were by amplifying reference gene primers. Sequencing was performed with immunoSEQ multiplex PCR; in TCRdb, only in-frame clones are kept and a portion is missing. That table supplies the V and J calls and clone size; D and trimming were determined from the DNA. This sample has 260,000 or so clones, with approximately 86% found just once. The CDR3 is made up of 15 amino acids. Germline V lookup: CDR1 MNHEY, CDR2 SMNVEV (reference sequence). The V segment lost 6 bases and the J segment 4 bases; nucleotides outside the gene matches: 8.

The sequencing input was peripheral blood. The chain uses TRBV27 and TRBJ1-5; 8 positions agree with TRBD1. The origin of this receptor is a human donor in a cohort sampled during active COVID-19. In DNA, the CDR3 is TGTGCCAGCAGCCCGGACAGGGATCGAAATCAGCCCCAGCATTTT. This translates into CASSPDRDRNQPQHF.